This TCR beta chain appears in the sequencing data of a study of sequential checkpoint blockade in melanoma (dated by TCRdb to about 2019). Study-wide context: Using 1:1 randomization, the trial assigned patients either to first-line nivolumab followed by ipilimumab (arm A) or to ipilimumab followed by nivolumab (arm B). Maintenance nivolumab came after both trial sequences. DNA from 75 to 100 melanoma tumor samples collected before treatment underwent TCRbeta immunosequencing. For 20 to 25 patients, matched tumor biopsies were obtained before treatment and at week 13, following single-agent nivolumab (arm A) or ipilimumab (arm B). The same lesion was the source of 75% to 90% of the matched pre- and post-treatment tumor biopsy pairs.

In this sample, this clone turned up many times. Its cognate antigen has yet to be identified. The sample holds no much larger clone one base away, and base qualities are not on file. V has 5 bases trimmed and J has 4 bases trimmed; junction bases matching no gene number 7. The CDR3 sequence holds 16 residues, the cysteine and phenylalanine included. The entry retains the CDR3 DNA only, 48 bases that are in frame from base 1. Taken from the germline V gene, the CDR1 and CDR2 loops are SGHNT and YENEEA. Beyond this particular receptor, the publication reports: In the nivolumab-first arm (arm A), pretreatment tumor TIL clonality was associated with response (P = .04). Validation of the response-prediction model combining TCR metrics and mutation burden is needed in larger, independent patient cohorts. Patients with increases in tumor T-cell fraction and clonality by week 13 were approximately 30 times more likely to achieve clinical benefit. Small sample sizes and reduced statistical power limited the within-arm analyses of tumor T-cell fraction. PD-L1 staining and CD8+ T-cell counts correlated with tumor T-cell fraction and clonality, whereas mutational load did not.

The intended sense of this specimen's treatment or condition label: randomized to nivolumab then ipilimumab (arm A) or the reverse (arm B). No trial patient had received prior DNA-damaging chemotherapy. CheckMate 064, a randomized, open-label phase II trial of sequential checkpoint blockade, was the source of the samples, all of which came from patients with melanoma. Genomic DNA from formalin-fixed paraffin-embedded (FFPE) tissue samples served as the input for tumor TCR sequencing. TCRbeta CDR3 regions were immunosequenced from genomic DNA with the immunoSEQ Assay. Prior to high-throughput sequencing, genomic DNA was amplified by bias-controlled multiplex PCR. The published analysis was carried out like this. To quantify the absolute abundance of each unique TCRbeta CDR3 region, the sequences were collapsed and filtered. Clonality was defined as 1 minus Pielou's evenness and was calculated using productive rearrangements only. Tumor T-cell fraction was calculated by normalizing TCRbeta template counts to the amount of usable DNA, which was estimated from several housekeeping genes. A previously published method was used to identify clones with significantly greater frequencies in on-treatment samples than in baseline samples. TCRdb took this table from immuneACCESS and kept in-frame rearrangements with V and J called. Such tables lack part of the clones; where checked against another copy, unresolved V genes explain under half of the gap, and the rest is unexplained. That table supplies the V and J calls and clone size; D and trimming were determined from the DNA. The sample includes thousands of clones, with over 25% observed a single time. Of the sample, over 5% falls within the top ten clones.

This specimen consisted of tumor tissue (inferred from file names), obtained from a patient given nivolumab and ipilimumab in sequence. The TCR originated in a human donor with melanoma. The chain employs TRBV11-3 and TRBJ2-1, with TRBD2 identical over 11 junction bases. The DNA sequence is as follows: TGTGCCAGCAGCCCGATGACTAGCGGGGCTTACAATGAGCAGTTCTTC. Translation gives CASSPMTSGAYNEQFF.